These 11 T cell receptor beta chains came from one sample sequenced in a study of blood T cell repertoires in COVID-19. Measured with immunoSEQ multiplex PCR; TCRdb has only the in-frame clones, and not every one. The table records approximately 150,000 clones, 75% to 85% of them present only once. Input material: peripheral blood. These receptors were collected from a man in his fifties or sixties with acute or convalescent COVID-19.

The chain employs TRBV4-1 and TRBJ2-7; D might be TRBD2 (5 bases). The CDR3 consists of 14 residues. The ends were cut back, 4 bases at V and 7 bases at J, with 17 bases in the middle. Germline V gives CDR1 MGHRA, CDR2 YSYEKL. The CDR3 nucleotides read TGCGCCAGCAGCCCCGAGGGTAGGCTGACGGAGCAGTACTTC. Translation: CASSPEGRLTEQYF.

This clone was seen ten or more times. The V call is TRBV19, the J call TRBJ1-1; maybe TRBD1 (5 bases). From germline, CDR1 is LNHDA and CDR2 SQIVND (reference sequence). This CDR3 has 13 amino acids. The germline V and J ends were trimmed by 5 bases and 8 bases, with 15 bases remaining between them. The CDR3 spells CASSGRVGKEAFF. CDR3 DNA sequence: TGTGCCAGTAGTGGCAGGGTGGGCAAAGAAGCTTTCTTT. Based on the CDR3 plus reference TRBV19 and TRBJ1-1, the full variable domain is DGGITQSPKYLFRKEGQNVTLSCEQNLNHDAMYWYRQDPGQGLRLIYYSQIVNDFQKGDIAEGYSVSREKKESFPLTVTSAQKNPTAFYLCASSGRVGKEAFFGQGTRLTVV.

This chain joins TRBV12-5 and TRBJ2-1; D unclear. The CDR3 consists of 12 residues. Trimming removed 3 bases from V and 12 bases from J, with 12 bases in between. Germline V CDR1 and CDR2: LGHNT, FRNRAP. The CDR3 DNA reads TGTGCTAGTGGTTTAAATCTAGAGCTGCAGTTCTTC. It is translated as CASGLNLELQFF.

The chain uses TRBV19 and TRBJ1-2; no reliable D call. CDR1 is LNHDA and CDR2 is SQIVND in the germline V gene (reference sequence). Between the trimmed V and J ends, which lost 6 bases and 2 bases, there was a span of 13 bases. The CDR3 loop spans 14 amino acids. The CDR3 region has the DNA TGTGCCAGTAGAAACCCCAGCGAGAACTATGGCTACACCTTC. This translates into CASRNPSENYGYTF.

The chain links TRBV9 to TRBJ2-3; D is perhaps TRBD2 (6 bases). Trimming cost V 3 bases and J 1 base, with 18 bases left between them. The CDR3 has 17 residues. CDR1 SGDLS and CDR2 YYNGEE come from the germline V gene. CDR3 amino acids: CASSDIGGKGGTDTQYF. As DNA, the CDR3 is TGTGCCAGCAGCGACATAGGCGGGAAAGGAGGCACAGATACGCAGTATTTT.

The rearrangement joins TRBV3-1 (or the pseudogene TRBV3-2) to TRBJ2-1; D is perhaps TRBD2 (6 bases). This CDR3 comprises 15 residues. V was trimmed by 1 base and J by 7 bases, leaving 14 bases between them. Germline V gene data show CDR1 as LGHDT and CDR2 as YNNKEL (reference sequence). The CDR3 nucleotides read TGTGCCAGCAGCCAAGCTGGCCTAGCGATTAATGAGCAGTTCTTC. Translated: CASSQAGLAINEQFF.

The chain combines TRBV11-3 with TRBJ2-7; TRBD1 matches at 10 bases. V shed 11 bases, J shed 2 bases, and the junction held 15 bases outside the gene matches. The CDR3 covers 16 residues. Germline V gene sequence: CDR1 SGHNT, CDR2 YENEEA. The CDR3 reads CASGGTGVPPPYEQYF. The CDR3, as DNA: TGTGCCTCCGGGGGGACAGGGGTACCCCCCCCCTACGAGCAGTACTTC.

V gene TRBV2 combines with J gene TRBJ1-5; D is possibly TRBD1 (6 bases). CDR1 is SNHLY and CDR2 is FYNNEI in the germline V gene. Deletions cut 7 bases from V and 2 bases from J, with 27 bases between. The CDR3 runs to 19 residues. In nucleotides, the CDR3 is TGTGCCAGCACTTATACCGGGACAAAAAACCTGGGCGGCAATCAGCCCCAGCATTTT. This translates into CASTYTGTKNLGGNQPQHF.

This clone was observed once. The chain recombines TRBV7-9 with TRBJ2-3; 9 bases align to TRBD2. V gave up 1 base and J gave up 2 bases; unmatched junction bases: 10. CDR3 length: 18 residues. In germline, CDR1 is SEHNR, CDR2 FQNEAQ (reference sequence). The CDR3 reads CASSLGRLAGGFTDTQYF. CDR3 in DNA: TGTGCCAGCAGCTTAGGAAGATTGGCGGGAGGGTTCACAGATACGCAGTATTTT.

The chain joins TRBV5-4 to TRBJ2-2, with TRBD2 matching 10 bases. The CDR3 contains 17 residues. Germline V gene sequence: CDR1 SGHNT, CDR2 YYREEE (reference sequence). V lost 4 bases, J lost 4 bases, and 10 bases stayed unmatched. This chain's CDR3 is CASSAGLAMRGTGELFF. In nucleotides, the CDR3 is TGTGCCAGCAGCGCGGGACTAGCGATGCGAGGCACCGGGGAGCTGTTTTTT.

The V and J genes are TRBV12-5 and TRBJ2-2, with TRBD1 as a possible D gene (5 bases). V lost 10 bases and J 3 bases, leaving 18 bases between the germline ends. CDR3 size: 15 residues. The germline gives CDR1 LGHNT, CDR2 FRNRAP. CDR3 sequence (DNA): TGTGCTACCTCCCAAGGGGCGGAGTACACCGGGGAGCTGTTTTTT. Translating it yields CATSQGAEYTGELFF. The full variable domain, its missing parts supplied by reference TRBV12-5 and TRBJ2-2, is DARVTQTPRHKVTEMGQEVTMRCQPILGHNTVFWYRQTMMQGLELLAYFRNRAPLDDSGMPKDRFSAEMPDATLATLKIQPSEPRDSAVYFCATSQGAEYTGELFFGEGSRLTVL.